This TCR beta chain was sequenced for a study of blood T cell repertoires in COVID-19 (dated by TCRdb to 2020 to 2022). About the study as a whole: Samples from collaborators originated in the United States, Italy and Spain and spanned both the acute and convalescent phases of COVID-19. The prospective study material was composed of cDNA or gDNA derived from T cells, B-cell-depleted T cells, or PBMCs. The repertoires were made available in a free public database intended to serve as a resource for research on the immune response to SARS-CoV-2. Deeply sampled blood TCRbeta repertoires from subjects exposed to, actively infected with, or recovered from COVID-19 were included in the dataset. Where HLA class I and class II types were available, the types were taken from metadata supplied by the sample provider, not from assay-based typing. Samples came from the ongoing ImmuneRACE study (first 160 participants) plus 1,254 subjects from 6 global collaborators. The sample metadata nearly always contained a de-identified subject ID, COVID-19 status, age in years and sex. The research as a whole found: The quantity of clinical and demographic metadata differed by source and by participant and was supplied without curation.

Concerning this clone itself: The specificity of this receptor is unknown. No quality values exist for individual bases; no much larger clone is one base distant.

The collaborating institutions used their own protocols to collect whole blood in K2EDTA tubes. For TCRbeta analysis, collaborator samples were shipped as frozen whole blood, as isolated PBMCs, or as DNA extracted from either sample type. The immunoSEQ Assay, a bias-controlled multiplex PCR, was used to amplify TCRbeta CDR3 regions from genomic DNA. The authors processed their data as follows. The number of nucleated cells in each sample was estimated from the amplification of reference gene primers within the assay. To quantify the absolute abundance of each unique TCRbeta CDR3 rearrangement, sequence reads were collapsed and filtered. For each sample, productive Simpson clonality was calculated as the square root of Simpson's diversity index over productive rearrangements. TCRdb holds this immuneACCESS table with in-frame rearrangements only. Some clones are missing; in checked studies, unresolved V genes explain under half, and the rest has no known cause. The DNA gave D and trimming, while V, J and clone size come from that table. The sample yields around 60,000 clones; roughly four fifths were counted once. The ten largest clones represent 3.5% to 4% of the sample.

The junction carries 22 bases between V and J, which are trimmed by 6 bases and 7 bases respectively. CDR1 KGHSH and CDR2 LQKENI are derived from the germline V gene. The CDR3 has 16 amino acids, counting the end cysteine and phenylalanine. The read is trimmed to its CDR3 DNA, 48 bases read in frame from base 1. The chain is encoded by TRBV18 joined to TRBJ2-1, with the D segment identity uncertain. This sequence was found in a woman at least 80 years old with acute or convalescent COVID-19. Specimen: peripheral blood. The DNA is TGTGCCAGCTCTCGAGAAGGCGCAGGTTTGGGTAATGAGCAGTTCTTC. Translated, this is CASSREGAGLGNEQFF.